This T cell receptor (beta chain) comes out of a study of blood T cells in healthy people across ages. Study at large: The capture of about one barcoded beta molecule per two T cells was achieved by template switching.

This clonotype was detected only a few times. Its specificity is unknown. Study results and caveats: A roughly linear age-dependent decrease characterized TCR beta diversity per million T cells.

A second PCR, run for about 6 to 12 cycles, used a sample-barcoded 5' primer plus a J-beta primer mix. Each of the samples gave a minimum of 2.5 million paired-end reads that contained CDR3. A single record per CDR3 protein comes from TCRdb applying MiXCR to the 5' RACE reads. The table includes roughly 1.5 million distinct CDR3 sequences, approximately 42% detected once. The source material was blood. The source is a young woman in good health.

The CDR3: CASGTGNYEQYF. The DNA for the CDR3 is TGCGCCAGTGGGACAGGGAACTACGAGCAGTACTTC. This sequence joins TRBV5-1 and TRBJ2-7, with TRBD1 matching over 9 bases. Germline V gene sequence: CDR1 SGHRS, CDR2 YFSETQ. CDR3 length: 12 residues. After removal of 8 bases from V and 3 bases from J, the junction contained 3 bases not matched to a gene.